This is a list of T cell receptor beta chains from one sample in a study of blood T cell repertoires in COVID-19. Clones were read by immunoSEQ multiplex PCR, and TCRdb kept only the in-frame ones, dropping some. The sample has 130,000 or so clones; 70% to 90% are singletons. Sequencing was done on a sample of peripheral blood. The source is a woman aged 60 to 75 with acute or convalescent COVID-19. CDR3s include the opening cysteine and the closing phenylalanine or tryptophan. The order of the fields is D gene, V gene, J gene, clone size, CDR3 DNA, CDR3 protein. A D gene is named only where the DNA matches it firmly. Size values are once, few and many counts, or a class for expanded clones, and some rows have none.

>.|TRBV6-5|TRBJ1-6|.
TGTGCCAGCAGTTACTCGGGGAGGGAGGGGAATTCACCCCTCCACTTT
CASSYSGREGNSPLHF
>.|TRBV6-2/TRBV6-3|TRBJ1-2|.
TGTGCCAGCAGTACCTCCGTTGGGACAACCTATGGCTACACCTTC
CASSTSVGTTYGYTF
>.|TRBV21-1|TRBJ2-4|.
TGTGCCGGCCCCAACCCGGCAGACATAGCCAAAAACATTCAGTACTTC
CAGPNPADIAKNIQYF
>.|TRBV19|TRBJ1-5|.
TGTGCCAGTAGTATTATGGGAGTCAATCAGCCCCAGCATTTT
CASSIMGVNQPQHF
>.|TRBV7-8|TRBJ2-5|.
TGTGCCAGCAGCTTATTTGCGGTCCTACAAGAGACCCAGTACTTC
CASSLFAVLQETQYF
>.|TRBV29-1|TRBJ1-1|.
TGCAGCGTTGAAGGGCAGGTCACTGAAGCTTTCTTT
CSVEGQVTEAFF
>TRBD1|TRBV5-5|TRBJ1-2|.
TGTGCCAGCAGCCCGGACAGGGTCTATGGCTACACCTTC
CASSPDRVYGYTF
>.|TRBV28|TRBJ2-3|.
TGTGCCAGCAGCTACGACTTAGGAGTAGCAGATACGCAGTATTTT
CASSYDLGVADTQYF
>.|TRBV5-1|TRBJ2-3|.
TGCGCCAGCAGCTCGGAGGGCAGGGAACCAGATACGCAGTATTTT
CASSSEGREPDTQYF
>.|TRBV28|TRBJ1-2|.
TGTGCCAGCAGTCCGGTCGGAGGGGATGGCTACACCTTC
CASSPVGGDGYTF
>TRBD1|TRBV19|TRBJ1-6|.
TGTGCCAGTAGTATCCGGGACAGAGGTTCACCCCTCCACTTT
CASSIRDRGSPLHF
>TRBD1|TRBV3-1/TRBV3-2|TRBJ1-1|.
TGTGCCAGCAGCCAACAGGGGGCCGGCACTGAAGCTTTCTTT
CASSQQGAGTEAFF
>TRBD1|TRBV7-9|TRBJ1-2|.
TGTGCCAGCAGCGGGACAGGCACCCCCAGCTATGGCTACACCTTC
CASSGTGTPSYGYTF
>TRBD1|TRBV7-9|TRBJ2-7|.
TGTGCCAGCAGCTTAGGTGGACAGGACTACGAGCAGTACTTC
CASSLGGQDYEQYF
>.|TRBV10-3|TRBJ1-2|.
TGTGCCATCAGTGAGCAGGGCGACTATGGCTACACCTTC
CAISEQGDYGYTF
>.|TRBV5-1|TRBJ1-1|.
TGCGCCAGCAGCTCCGGGACATACGCCGCTGAAGCTTTCTTT
CASSSGTYAAEAFF
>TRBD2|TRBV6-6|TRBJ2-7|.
TGTGCCAGCAGTTACCTAGCGGAAACCTACGAGCAGTACTTC
CASSYLAETYEQYF
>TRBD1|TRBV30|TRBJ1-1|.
TGTGCCTGGGGACAGGGGGGTGAAGCTTTCTTT
CAWGQGGEAFF
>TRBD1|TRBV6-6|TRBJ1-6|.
TGTGCCAGCAGTTACTTGGCCACAGGGGGACACTCACCCCTCCACTTT
CASSYLATGGHSPLHF
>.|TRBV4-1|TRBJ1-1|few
TGCGCCAGCAGCCAAGCCGGAGGTATGAACACTGAAGCTTTCTTT
CASSQAGGMNTEAFF
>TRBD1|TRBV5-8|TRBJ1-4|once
TGTGCCAGCAGCTTGCGGACAGGGTGGCGGGCTAATGAAAAACTGTTTTTT
CASSLRTGWRANEKLFF
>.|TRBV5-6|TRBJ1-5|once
TGTGCCAGCAGCTTGGGCAGGGGCGGGGGTCAGCCCCAGCATTTT
CASSLGRGGGQPQHF
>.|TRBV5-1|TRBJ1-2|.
TGCGCCAGCAGCTTGCTGCAGGGCGGCGGCTACACCTTC
CASSLLQGGGYTF
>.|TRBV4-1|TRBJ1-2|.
TGCGCCAGCAGCCAAGATAACGGCTATGGCTACACCTTC
CASSQDNGYGYTF